The rows below give T cell receptor beta chains drawn from one sample of a study of a mutant IDH1 vaccine in newly diagnosed glioma. For these TCRs, the target antigens are not known. Profiled with immunoSEQ multiplex PCR; TCRdb holds only in-frame clones, not every one. The sample contains about 30,000 clones, roughly four fifths of which appear only once. The specimen comprised PBMCs, sampled from a glioma patient whose treatment included an IDH1 peptide vaccine. The origin of the receptors is a man aged 25-40 years with glioma. Both conserved end residues are part of each CDR3. The D gene is left open where the match is weak. Not all rows give a size; the values are once, few, many and, for expanded clones, a class.

J	V	size	D	CDR3	DNA
TRBJ2-7	TRBV6-1	NA	TRBD1	CASSKDRGSYEQYF	TGTGCCAGCAGTAAAGACAGGGGATCGTACGAGCAGTACTTC
TRBJ1-1	TRBV4-1	few	NA	CASSQDSGKGTEAFF	TGCGCCAGCAGCCAAGATTCGGGTAAGGGCACTGAAGCTTTCTTT
TRBJ2-7	TRBV7-2	NA	TRBD1	CASSYGTDRYYEQYF	TGTGCCAGCAGCTATGGGACAGACCGGTACTACGAGCAGTACTTC
TRBJ2-7	TRBV12-5	NA	NA	CASGRGLIYEQYF	TGTGCTAGTGGTAGGGGACTGATCTACGAGCAGTACTTC
TRBJ2-7	TRBV5-1	NA	NA	CATLEGTLTYEQYF	TGCGCCACCCTAGAGGGGACCTTAACCTACGAGCAGTACTTC
TRBJ2-7	TRBV19	NA	NA	CASTPGTRSSYEQYF	TGTGCCAGTACCCCGGGGACCCGGAGCTCCTACGAGCAGTACTTC
TRBJ2-5	TRBV27	NA	TRBD1	CASRPTGEETQYF	TGTGCCAGCAGACCGACAGGGGAAGAGACCCAGTACTTC
TRBJ2-7	TRBV10-3	NA	NA	CAISETGWEQYF	TGTGCCATCAGTGAGACAGGGTGGGAGCAGTACTTC
TRBJ1-3	TRBV4-1	NA	NA	CASTPSPAGRNTIYF	TGCGCCAGCACCCCCTCTCCGGCAGGACGAAACACCATATATTTT
TRBJ2-5	TRBV30	once	TRBD1	CAWSVRDREQETQYF	TGTGCCTGGAGTGTACGTGACAGGGAGCAAGAGACCCAGTACTTC
TRBJ1-4	TRBV4-1	few	NA	CASSYPGRANEKLFF	TGCGCCAGCAGCTATCCAGGGAGAGCTAATGAAAAACTGTTTTTT
TRBJ1-1	TRBV6-1	NA	NA	CASSEAEYTEAFF	TGTGCCAGCAGTGAAGCGGAGTACACTGAAGCTTTCTTT
TRBJ1-5	TRBV10-3	NA	TRBD1	CAISERDRGNQPQHF	TGTGCCATCAGTGAGCGGGACAGGGGGAATCAGCCCCAGCATTTT
TRBJ2-1	TRBV7-9	NA	TRBD2	CANGRGGYNEQFF	TGTGCCAACGGGAGGGGGGGTTACAATGAGCAGTTCTTC
TRBJ2-5	TRBV27	NA	TRBD2	CASRLVGEGEETQYF	TGTGCCAGCCGCCTTGTGGGGGAGGGTGAAGAGACCCAGTACTTC
TRBJ2-1	TRBV4-1	NA	TRBD2	CASSQDRAGDTYNEQFF	TGCGCCAGCAGCCAAGATCGGGCGGGGGATACCTACAATGAGCAGTTCTTC
TRBJ2-2	TRBV4-2	NA	NA	CASRDITWDTGELFF	TGTGCCAGCAGAGACATCACCTGGGACACCGGGGAGCTGTTTTTT
TRBJ1-4	TRBV7-2	once	TRBD1	CASSSIPGTGGEKLFF	TGTGCCAGCAGCTCAATCCCCGGGACAGGGGGCGAAAAACTGTTTTTT
TRBJ1-2	TRBV7-9	NA	TRBD1	CASSSGQGTGYTF	TGTGCCAGCAGTTCGGGACAGGGTACTGGCTACACCTTC
TRBJ2-3	TRBV5-1	NA	NA	CASSLAVQRTDTQYF	TGCGCCAGCAGCTTGGCCGTACAGAGGACAGATACGCAGTATTTT
TRBJ2-7	TRBV4-1	NA	NA	CASSQDQLIFPGEQYF	TGCGCCAGCAGCCAAGATCAACTCATATTCCCAGGCGAGCAGTACTTC
TRBJ1-1	TRBV9	NA	TRBD1	CASSVEGGRGTEAFF	TGTGCCAGCAGCGTAGAAGGGGGCCGCGGCACTGAAGCTTTCTTT
TRBJ2-1	TRBV27	NA	TRBD2	CASGRRGLATPDSYNEQFF	TGTGCCAGCGGCAGGCGGGGACTAGCGACCCCAGATTCCTACAATGAGCAGTTCTTC
TRBJ1-4	TRBV11-1	NA	NA	CASSNYRTKNEKLFF	TGTGCCAGCAGCAACTACAGGACCAAAAATGAAAAACTGTTTTTT
TRBJ1-2	TRBV29-1	NA	NA	CSVDGGVLYGYTF	TGCAGCGTTGATGGGGGCGTTCTCTATGGCTACACCTTC
TRBJ2-1	TRBV18	NA	TRBD2	CASSPPTVGGSSYNEQFF	TGTGCCAGCTCACCACCGACTGTGGGAGGGAGCTCCTACAATGAGCAGTTCTTC
TRBJ1-1	TRBV7-2	once	NA	CASSPGTPLVSFF	TGTGCCAGCAGCCCTGGGACACCCCTCGTTTCTTTCTTT
TRBJ2-1	TRBV5-1	NA	TRBD2	CASSRTGLAGVGVSNEQFF	TGCGCCAGCAGCCGAACGGGACTAGCGGGAGTCGGGGTTAGCAATGAGCAGTTCTTC
TRBJ2-7	TRBV11-2	NA	TRBD2	CASSPRGSGGEQYF	TGTGCCAGCAGCCCCCGGGGTAGCGGGGGCGAGCAGTACTTC
TRBJ1-2	TRBV29-1	NA	TRBD1	CSVELYRGVGYTF	TGCAGCGTTGAATTGTACAGGGGAGTCGGCTACACCTTC
TRBJ2-4	TRBV5-1	NA	NA	CASSQKPGLPGNIQYF	TGCGCCAGCAGCCAAAAACCCGGACTACCGGGGAACATTCAGTACTTC
TRBJ2-5	TRBV7-2	NA	NA	CASSPRTRHGETQYF	TGTGCCAGCAGCCCGAGGACTCGACACGGAGAGACCCAGTACTTC
TRBJ2-4	TRBV7-9	NA	NA	CASSLDGVAGGAKNIQYF	TGTGCCAGCAGCTTAGACGGTGTAGCAGGAGGGGCCAAAAACATTCAGTACTTC
TRBJ2-5	TRBV27	NA	TRBD1	CASSYFPGQGDETQYF	TGTGCCAGCAGTTATTTCCCGGGACAGGGGGATGAGACCCAGTACTTC
TRBJ2-3	TRBV19	once	TRBD1	CASSAPRTGSTDTQYF	TGTGCCAGTAGTGCTCCCCGGACAGGGTCCACAGATACGCAGTATTTT
TRBJ2-5	TRBV29-1	few	TRBD2	CSVSPLAGTQETQYF	TGCAGCGTGAGTCCGCTAGCGGGGACCCAAGAGACCCAGTACTTC
TRBJ2-7	TRBV5-1	NA	NA	CASSLEDLGGEQYF	TGCGCCAGCAGCTTGGAGGATTTGGGTGGGGAGCAGTACTTC
TRBJ2-7	TRBV6-5	NA	TRBD1	CASSPGQGYYEQYF	TGTGCCAGCAGTCCGGGACAGGGGTACTACGAGCAGTACTTC
TRBJ1-4	TRBV7-2	NA	NA	CASSLVLGEKLFF	TGTGCCAGCAGCTTAGTCTTGGGGGAAAAACTGTTTTTT
TRBJ1-1	TRBV13	NA	NA	CASSSRPGTEAFF	TGTGCCAGCAGCTCTCGGCCGGGAACTGAAGCTTTCTTT